This is a list of T cell receptor beta chains from one sample in a study of a mutant IDH1 vaccine in newly diagnosed glioma. No cognate antigen is known for these TCRs. Sequencing used immunoSEQ multiplex PCR; TCRdb keeps in-frame clones, though not all of them. The table lists some 130,000 clones, around 80% of them singletons. The sample consisted of PBMCs, taken from a glioma patient whose treatment included an IDH1 peptide vaccine. Source of these receptors: a man aged 40-50 years with glioma. The CDR3 runs from the conserved cysteine through the conserved F or W. Fields, in order: J gene, V gene, clone size, D gene, CDR3 protein, CDR3 DNA. D genes are given only for firm matches. For some rows the clone size is stated as once, few or many, or as a class when expanded; others skip it.

TRBJ2-1	TRBV11-2	.	TRBD2	CASSLVAGGRLSEQFF	TGTGCCAGCAGCTTAGTAGCGGGGGGGCGCTTGAGTGAGCAGTTCTTC
TRBJ1-5	TRBV6-1	few	.	CASGEPQHF	TGTGCCAGCGGGGAGCCCCAGCATTTT
TRBJ2-1	TRBV2	.	.	CASSPTHNEQFF	TGTGCCAGCAGTCCGACTCACAATGAGCAGTTCTTC
TRBJ2-5	TRBV15	.	TRBD1	CATNEQGVRETQYF	TGTGCCACCAACGAACAGGGGGTACGAGAGACCCAGTACTTC
TRBJ1-4	TRBV30	few	.	CACDAGSTNEKLFF	TGTGCCTGTGATGCAGGGTCAACTAATGAAAAACTGTTTTTT
TRBJ1-2	TRBV19	once	.	CASSITRGLNYGYTF	TGTGCCAGTAGTATTACGAGGGGACTTAACTATGGCTACACCTTC
TRBJ1-2	TRBV6-5	.	.	CASTVSPQAGYTF	TGTGCCAGCACTGTTAGCCCCCAAGCTGGCTACACCTTC
TRBJ1-3	TRBV5-6	.	.	CASSLRVPPGNTIYF	TGTGCCAGCAGCTTGAGAGTACCCCCTGGAAACACCATATATTTT
TRBJ2-2	TRBV7-9	.	TRBD2	CASSVTSGGAGELFF	TGTGCCAGCAGCGTGACTAGCGGGGGTGCCGGGGAGCTGTTTTTT
TRBJ1-5	TRBV11-3	.	.	CASSLEGRRLGQPQHF	TGTGCCAGCAGCTTAGAAGGCAGGAGGTTGGGGCAGCCCCAGCATTTT
TRBJ2-1	TRBV7-7	many	.	CASSSTLQGEQFF	TGTGCTAGCAGCTCGACTCTACAGGGTGAGCAGTTCTTC
TRBJ2-5	TRBV5-1	few	.	CASSLGGGETQYF	TGCGCCAGCAGCTTGGGAGGTGGTGAGACCCAGTACTTC
TRBJ2-1	TRBV7-2	once	TRBD2	CASSLPPGGRNNEQFF	TGTGCCAGCAGCTTGCCCCCCGGCGGGAGAAACAATGAGCAGTTCTTC
TRBJ2-7	TRBV2	medium-sized	.	CASSELGSGAYEQYF	TGTGCCAGCAGTGAACTGGGTAGCGGAGCCTACGAGCAGTACTTC
TRBJ2-2	TRBV6-4	once	.	CASSDVGAPTGELFF	TGTGCCAGCAGTGACGTGGGGGCCCCCACCGGGGAGCTGTTTTTT
TRBJ1-2	TRBV21-1	.	.	CASSDDRWVKDGYTF	TGTGCCAGCAGCGACGACAGATGGGTTAAGGATGGCTACACCTTC
TRBJ2-7	TRBV2	few	TRBD1	CASSTDRTPTGEQYF	TGTGCCAGCAGCACGGACAGGACACCCACAGGCGAGCAGTACTTC
TRBJ1-2	TRBV2	.	.	CASSEWQDGDGYTF	TGTGCCAGCAGTGAATGGCAAGATGGTGATGGCTACACCTTC
TRBJ1-5	TRBV18	few	.	CASSPRPTTGNQPQHF	TGTGCCAGCTCACCACGGCCGACCACGGGGAATCAGCCCCAGCATTTT
TRBJ2-1	TRBV7-3	.	TRBD1	CASSLGQGNEQFF	TGTGCCAGCAGCTTGGGACAGGGGAATGAGCAGTTCTTC
TRBJ2-7	TRBV7-9	.	TRBD1	CASSPPGQGSYEQYF	TGTGCCAGCAGCCCGCCAGGACAGGGTTCCTACGAGCAGTACTTC
TRBJ1-4	TRBV19	.	.	CASSSPGPGGPNEKLFF	TGTGCCAGTAGTTCCCCCGGCCCGGGGGGACCGAATGAAAAACTGTTTTTT
TRBJ2-7	TRBV9	.	TRBD2	CASSVGLADSYEQYF	TGTGCCAGCAGCGTAGGACTAGCGGACTCCTACGAGCAGTACTTC
TRBJ2-7	TRBV4-1	few	.	CASSQDDEQYF	TGCGCCAGCAGCCAAGATGACGAGCAGTACTTC
TRBJ2-5	TRBV7-3	.	TRBD1	CASSLRTGSLETQYF	TGTGCCAGCAGCCTCCGGACAGGGAGCTTGGAGACCCAGTACTTC
TRBJ2-5	TRBV13	.	TRBD1	CASSFIRDRGLQETQYF	TGTGCCAGCAGCTTCATCCGGGACAGGGGGCTTCAAGAGACCCAGTACTTC
TRBJ2-2	TRBV7-3	once	.	CASSLDTGELFF	TGTGCCAGCAGCTTAGATACCGGGGAGCTGTTTTTT
TRBJ2-1	TRBV4-2	.	.	CASSQVLAPRGNNEQFF	TGTGCCAGCAGCCAAGTCCTTGCCCCCCGGGGGAACAATGAGCAGTTCTTC
TRBJ2-4	TRBV7-9	.	.	CASSQSELAKNIQYF	TGTGCCAGCAGCCAATCGGAATTAGCCAAAAACATTCAGTACTTC
TRBJ1-5	TRBV4-3	few	.	CASSQDSGSNQPQHF	TGCGCCAGCAGCCAAGATTCAGGTAGCAATCAGCCCCAGCATTTT
TRBJ2-7	TRBV7-9	.	TRBD2	CASSYPGTSLDEQYF	TGTGCCAGCAGCTACCCCGGGACTAGCCTAGACGAGCAGTACTTC
TRBJ2-7	TRBV6-5	.	.	CASSINQGYEQYF	TGTGCCAGCAGTATAAACCAGGGCTACGAGCAGTACTTC
TRBJ2-5	TRBV29-1	.	TRBD2	CSARTSGGRSETQYF	TGCAGCGCAAGGACTAGCGGGGGGAGGTCAGAGACCCAGTACTTC
TRBJ1-5	TRBV28	few	.	CASSLGGQPQHF	TGTGCCAGCAGTTTGGGCGGGCAGCCCCAGCATTTT
TRBJ2-1	TRBV7-2	.	.	CASSLEWDEDNEQFF	TGTGCCAGCAGCTTAGAATGGGACGAAGACAATGAGCAGTTCTTC
TRBJ2-5	TRBV5-1	.	TRBD1	CASSWTGTETQYF	TGCGCCAGCAGCTGGACAGGGACAGAGACCCAGTACTTC
TRBJ2-2	TRBV30	.	TRBD2	CAWSVQRGGIAGELFF	TGTGCCTGGAGTGTACAAAGGGGAGGGATCGCCGGGGAGCTGTTTTTT